These 5 T cell receptor beta chains were sequenced from one sample in a study of blood T cell repertoires in COVID-19. The table came from immunoSEQ multiplex PCR; TCRdb's copy has only in-frame clones and leaves some out. This sample yields about 130,000 clones, of which about 80% are seen a single time; 3.8% belongs to the top ten. Input material: peripheral blood. Receptors originate from a woman in her fifties or sixties with acute or convalescent COVID-19.

This rearrangement joins TRBV6-2 or TRBV6-3 to TRBJ2-1; 13 nucleotides line up with TRBD2. The CDR3 is 15 residues long. The germline CDR1 and CDR2 sequences are MNHEY and SVGEGT. V gave up 5 bases and J gave up 8 bases; unmatched junction bases: 6. The DNA of the CDR3 is TGTGCCAGCAGTCGATCAACTAGCGGGAGGGATGAGCAGTTCTTC. Translated, it gives CASSRSTSGRDEQFF.

The CDR3 DNA reads as TGTGCCAGTAGTACCCTAGCTGGAGAGACCCAGTACTTC. Protein product: CASSTLAGETQYF. The chain carries TRBV19 and TRBJ2-5, with D perhaps matching TRBD2 (5 bases). The germline V and J ends were trimmed by 4 bases and 4 bases, with 10 bases remaining between them. This CDR3 region has 13 residues. CDR1 is LNHDA, CDR2 SQIVND, per germline (reference sequence).

The rearrangement uses TRBV4-1 and TRBJ1-5; no firm D call. Germline V CDR1 and CDR2: MGHRA, YSYEKL. Trimming removed 1 base at V and 7 bases at J, with 11 bases between. The CDR3 is 14 residues long. The CDR3 nucleotides read TGCGCCAGCAGCCAAGCTGCAGGTGGGCAGCCCCAGCATTTT. Translation gives CASSQAAGGQPQHF.

The chain employs TRBV10-3 and TRBJ2-7; D call uncertain. The germline V and J ends were trimmed by 4 bases and 0 bases, with 13 bases remaining between them. Looked up from germline, CDR1 is ENHRY and CDR2 is SYGVKD. The CDR3 covers 15 residues. As DNA, the CDR3 is TGTGCCATCAGTGCACAAGTAACAAGCTCCTACGAGCAGTACTTC. It specifies CAISAQVTSSYEQYF.

The chain has TRBV6-5 and TRBJ1-1; D might be TRBD1 (6 bases). The CDR3 sequence is 13 residues long. V dropped 8 bases and J dropped 1 base, with 11 bases sitting between them. CDR1 and CDR2 (germline): MNHEY, SVGAGI. The CDR3 DNA follows: TGTGCCAGCGTCCCGGGACAGAACACTGAAGCTTTCTTT. This sequence encodes CASVPGQNTEAFF.